Listed below are T cell receptor beta chains from one sample, sequenced in a study of cytomegalovirus exposure and HLA in healthy donors. The table came from immunoSEQ multiplex PCR; TCRdb's copy has only in-frame clones and leaves some out. The table records about 330,000 clones, more than 80% of them present only once. Material: PBMCs. The receptors stem from a woman younger than 30 in good health and CMV-seronegative. Both conserved end residues are trimmed from each CDR3. The D gene is left open where the match is weak.

v_call d_call cdr3_aa
TRBV4-1 NA ASSRPGGGHNQPQH
TRBV5-1 TRBD1 ASSWGQGVTEAF
TRBV6-1 NA ASSAQPGGTNEKLF
TRBV6-1 NA ASSEGTPYT
TRBV28 TRBD2 ASSDSGRVKDEQY
TRBV7-2 NA ASSLLGRGSYEQY
TRBV2 TRBD1 ASSDPRDSLSFTLSYEQY
TRBV6-5 TRBD1 ASSYLTGQSPYEQY
TRBV9 NA ASSLEGEGTQTQY
TRBV6-6 NA ASSWESSSYNEQF
TRBV7-6 TRBD1 ASSLGQPSLNQPQH
TRBV19 NA ASSIDGPQLLAGYNEQF
TRBV7-3 NA ASSLMGQITGELF
TRBV2 TRBD1 ASSGTLTGGTEAF
TRBV7-9 TRBD1 ASSLDRGLGEQY
TRBV6-1 TRBD2 ASSDPPGTSGSIYEQY
TRBV27 TRBD1 ASREGQGARDEQY
TRBV7-2 NA ASSQYEDRSSTDTQY
TRBV13 TRBD1 ASSFSGGQGVYTIY
TRBV29-1 NA SVKVGPEIAKNIQY
TRBV29-1 TRBD2 SVVWGTSGSYEQF
TRBV6-5 TRBD2 ASTLTGGKTQY
TRBV2 TRBD2 ASRASGNTDTQY
TRBV9 TRBD2 ASSALAGDGNEQF
TRBV2 TRBD1 ASSATGTASRFSGNTIY
TRBV11-3 TRBD2 GSGPNPGLAGLGRSGEQY
TRBV2 TRBD1 ASRIFTGTEGTQY
TRBV19 TRBD2 ASVSSGIGTGELF
TRBV7-2 TRBD1 ASSQGQVPYEQY
TRBV6-5 TRBD2 ASSYTGTSGTNEQF
TRBV6-5 TRBD2 ASSPWTSGRDTQY
TRBV7-2 TRBD1 ASSPRTGGNQPQH
TRBV6-1 NA ASSEAPGAGAASRPETQY
TRBV18 NA ASSFPARETQY
TRBV7-2 TRBD2 ASSLFPGGASTDTQY
TRBV28 TRBD1 ASRIGTGYNEQF
TRBV27 TRBD2 ASSLGGGADTQY
TRBV5-4 TRBD2 ASSPNSGRYSYNEQF
TRBV25-1 NA ASSPQGVGGNQPQH
TRBV4-3 TRBD2 ASSQRVSGEFTDTQY
TRBV5-1 TRBD2 ASRPLAGGTGEQF
TRBV11-3 NA ASSLGGGDSYEQY
TRBV6-5 TRBD2 ASRAGTSSGNEQF
TRBV28 NA ASSFDSSYEQY
TRBV15 NA ATSRGEVSTRNQPQH
TRBV7-2 TRBD2 ASSSPSGRAKY
TRBV5-6 TRBD2 ASSPLGRSLADEQF
TRBV28 TRBD1 ASSRDRVDLFMNTEAF
TRBV5-1 NA ASSFETGYPIEQY
TRBV28 NA ASRDLYYEQY
TRBV27 TRBD2 ASSLRLAGVAGELF
TRBV11-2 TRBD1 ASSQGQTYYEQY
TRBV30 NA AWSVEGRDTIY
TRBV9 NA ASSVDLGQPQH